This entry features one TCR beta chain sequence. Its antigen is unidentified. The CDR3 consists of 11 residues. V was clipped by 3 bases and J by 5 bases, with 7 bases between them. Germline V CDR1 and CDR2: SQVTM, ANQGSEA. This sample was taken from a study of cytotoxic CD8 clonotypes in ibrutinib-treated CLL. Study-wide background: Productive templates averaged approximately 260,000 per sample, and productive rearrangements 90,000 to 100,000. Study-level results: Clonality showed a rise at ibrutinib response that reversed toward baseline at progression.

Deep sequencing aimed at 1 in 200,000 to 1 in 1 million T cells' resolution. The protocol was immunoSEQ multiplex PCR, while the TCRdb copy is restricted to in-frame clones and leaves out a portion. The profile covers hundreds of thousands of clones, with around three quarters appearing a single time and less than 20% taken by the ten largest. The chain carries TRBV29-1 and TRBJ2-5; weak D call: TRBD1 (5 bases). Sample: PBMCs, taken after 24 months of ibrutinib treatment. This clonotype was obtained from a human donor with chronic lymphocytic leukemia. Here the CDR3 reads CSVEKGETQYF. DNA for the CDR3: TGCAGCGTTGAGAAGGGGGAGACCCAGTACTTC.